A selection of T cell receptor beta chains follows, all from one sample in a study of blood T cell repertoires in COVID-19. TCRdb's table, derived via immunoSEQ multiplex PCR, lists solely in-frame clones and lacks some. This table has 110,000 or so clones, around 89% appearing once. The specimen was peripheral blood. Receptor source: a woman in her fifties or sixties with acute or convalescent COVID-19. Each CDR3 is given with its conserved first and last residue. A D gene is named only where the DNA matches it firmly. Clone size is stated in some rows and not others, as once, few, many or a class when expanded.

TRBV2	TRBJ1-1	NA	TRBD1	CASSAGTASAFF	TGTGCCAGCAGCGCAGGGACAGCTTCAGCTTTCTTT
TRBV24-1	TRBJ2-7	NA	NA	CATSDRFSPYEQYF	TGTGCCACCAGTGATCGATTCAGTCCCTACGAGCAGTACTTC
TRBV5-1	TRBJ1-1	few	TRBD1	CASSLGGQGASEAFF	TGCGCCAGCAGCTTGGGTGGACAGGGGGCTTCCGAAGCTTTCTTT
TRBV11-2	TRBJ1-3	NA	NA	CASSLEGGSGNTIYF	TGTGCCAGCAGCTTAGAAGGAGGCTCTGGAAACACCATATATTTT
TRBV29-1	TRBJ1-2	NA	NA	CSVKLQGGYGYTF	TGCAGCGTCAAATTACAGGGTGGCTATGGCTACACCTTC
TRBV19	TRBJ1-5	NA	TRBD1	CASSIVFRQGNQPQHF	TGTGCCAGTAGTATAGTATTCCGACAGGGGAATCAGCCCCAGCATTTT
TRBV7-2	TRBJ2-1	NA	TRBD2	CASSLGRLAGGKEFF	TGTGCCAGCAGCTTAGGGCGACTAGCGGGAGGGAAAGAGTTCTTC
TRBV11-2	TRBJ2-3	NA	TRBD2	CASSSLRGAGVLTDTQYF	TGTGCCAGCAGCTCCCTAAGGGGAGCGGGAGTTCTGACAGATACGCAGTATTTT
TRBV10-3	TRBJ2-5	NA	TRBD2	CAISDRVAGNQETQYF	TGTGCCATCAGTGATAGGGTAGCGGGGAACCAAGAGACCCAGTACTTC
TRBV29-1	TRBJ1-1	few	NA	CSVDRSRNTEAFF	TGCAGCGTTGATAGAAGTAGGAACACTGAAGCTTTCTTT
TRBV27	TRBJ1-3	NA	TRBD1	CASMAGTGVYNTIYF	TGTGCCAGCATGGCCGGGACAGGGGTTTACAACACCATATATTTT
TRBV5-1	TRBJ2-7	few	TRBD2	CASSLGTSGAYEQYF	TGCGCCAGCAGCCTAGGGACTAGCGGCGCCTACGAGCAGTACTTC
TRBV5-1	TRBJ2-3	NA	NA	CASSLDAGGIETDTQYF	TGCGCCAGCAGCTTGGATGCAGGGGGGATAGAAACAGATACGCAGTATTTT
TRBV12-3/TRBV12-4	TRBJ2-5	NA	NA	CASSATGQETQYF	TGTGCCAGCAGCGCGACAGGCCAAGAGACCCAGTACTTC
TRBV7-2	TRBJ1-5	NA	NA	CASSLEERGDSNQPQHF	TGTGCCAGCAGCTTAGAGGAAAGAGGGGACTCTAATCAGCCCCAGCATTTT
TRBV15	TRBJ1-2	NA	NA	CATSRARDYGYTF	TGTGCCACCAGCAGAGCTAGAGACTATGGCTACACCTTC
TRBV5-5	TRBJ1-6	NA	NA	CASSLEEWGGPGSPLHF	TGTGCCAGCAGTTTGGAGGAGTGGGGGGGACCGGGTTCACCCCTCCACTTT
TRBV3-1/TRBV3-2	TRBJ1-5	NA	TRBD1	CASSPEGASGNQPQHF	TGTGCCAGCAGTCCGGAGGGGGCTAGTGGCAATCAGCCCCAGCATTTT
TRBV2	TRBJ2-3	NA	NA	CASRLGILGADTQYF	TGTGCCAGCAGGCTGGGGATCCTAGGGGCAGATACGCAGTATTTT
TRBV24-1	TRBJ1-2	NA	NA	CATRGTGDSNYGYTF	TGTGCCACCAGGGGAACAGGCGACTCCAACTATGGCTACACCTTC
TRBV24-1	TRBJ2-3	NA	NA	CATSDLEVDTQYF	TGTGCCACCAGTGATTTAGAGGTGGATACGCAGTATTTT
TRBV11-2	TRBJ2-5	NA	TRBD2	CASSLDSIAGEGETQYF	TGTGCCAGCAGCTTAGACTCGATAGCGGGGGAAGGGGAGACCCAGTACTTC
TRBV11-1	TRBJ2-3	NA	NA	CASRGVMQYF	TGTGCCAGCAGGGGAGTCATGCAGTATTTT
TRBV4-3	TRBJ2-7	once	TRBD1	CASSQETGGSYEQYF	TGCGCCAGCAGCCAAGAAACAGGGGGGTCCTACGAGCAGTACTTC
TRBV24-1	TRBJ2-1	NA	NA	CATSDPGTYEQFF	TGTGCCACCAGTGATCCAGGAACCTATGAGCAGTTCTTC
TRBV14	TRBJ2-2	NA	NA	CASSQWAPGELFF	TGTGCCAGCAGCCAATGGGCCCCCGGGGAGCTGTTTTTT
TRBV4-2	TRBJ1-2	NA	NA	CASSRETSSGYGYTF	TGTGCCAGCAGCCGAGAGACATCTTCCGGCTATGGCTACACCTTC
TRBV9	TRBJ1-4	few	NA	CASSPRGLSTNEKLFF	TGTGCCAGCAGCCCCAGGGGACTATCAACTAATGAAAAACTGTTTTTT